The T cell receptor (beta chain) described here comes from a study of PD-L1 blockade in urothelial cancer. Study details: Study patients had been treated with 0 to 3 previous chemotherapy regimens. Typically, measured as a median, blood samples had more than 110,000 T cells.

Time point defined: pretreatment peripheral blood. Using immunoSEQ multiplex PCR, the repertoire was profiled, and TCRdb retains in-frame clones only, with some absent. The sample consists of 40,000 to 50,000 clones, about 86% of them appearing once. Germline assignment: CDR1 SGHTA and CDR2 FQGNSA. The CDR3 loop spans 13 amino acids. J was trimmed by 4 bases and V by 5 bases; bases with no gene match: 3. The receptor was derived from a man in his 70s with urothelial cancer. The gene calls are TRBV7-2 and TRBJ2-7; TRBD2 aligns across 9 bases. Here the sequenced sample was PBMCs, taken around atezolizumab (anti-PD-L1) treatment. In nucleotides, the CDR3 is TGTGCCAGCAGCCGGACTAGCGCTTACGAGCAGTACTTC. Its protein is CASSRTSAYEQYF. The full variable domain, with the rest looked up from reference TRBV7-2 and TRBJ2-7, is GAGVSQSPSNKVTEKGKDVELRCDPISGHTALYWYRQSLGQGLEFLIYFQGNSAPDKSGLPSDRFSAERTGGSVSTLTIQRTQQEDSAVYLCASSRTSAYEQYFGPGTRLTVT.